One TCR beta chain is described in this entry. Its specificity is unknown. The data belong to a study of T cell responses to AZD1222 COVID-19 vaccine. Trimming removed 3 bases at V and 2 bases at J, with 13 bases between. The CDR3 runs 15 residues. Germline V gene data show CDR1 as SGHRS and CDR2 as YFSETQ. Overall study results and limits: Epitopes outside B.1.351 and B.1.1.7 mutated regions reportedly drew nearly half of spike TCRs.

The protocol was immunoSEQ multiplex PCR, while the TCRdb copy is restricted to in-frame clones and leaves out a portion. This sample has tens of thousands of clones; over 60% occur once, and the top ten carry under 4.5%. Sequencing used peripheral blood, obtained 28 days after the second AZD1222 dose. This sequence joins TRBV5-1 and TRBJ2-3; D unresolved. The TCR was taken from an adult who received the AZD1222 COVID-19 vaccine. Here the CDR3 DNA reads TGCGCCAGCAGCTCCCCAGCCGGTTACACAGATACGCAGTATTTT. Encoded protein: CASSSPAGYTDTQYF.